The 25 T cell receptor beta chains reported below all come from one sample, sequenced in a study of blood T cell repertoires in COVID-19. Assay used: immunoSEQ multiplex PCR; TCRdb lists only in-frame clones, some missing. The table lists approximately 270,000 clones, around 93% of them singletons. Sequenced: PBMCs or T cells enriched from blood (not recorded which). The origin of the receptors is a man aged 35 to 55 who had been exposed to COVID-19.

The V call is TRBV15, the J call TRBJ1-3; 7 bases match TRBD1. The CDR3 is made up of 18 amino acids. Germline V gene sequence: CDR1 LNHNV, CDR2 YYDKDF (reference sequence). The V and J ends lost 0 bases and 0 bases, in that order; junction bases with no gene match: 8. CDR3 residues: CATSRDRSQGYSGNTIYF. DNA of the CDR3: TGTGCCACCAGCAGAGATAGATCACAGGGGTACTCTGGAAACACCATATATTTT.

The chain employs TRBV4-1 and TRBJ2-7; 7 bases line up with TRBD1. Germline V CDR1 and CDR2: MGHRA, YSYEKL. The ends lost 2 bases at V and 5 bases at J; junction bases unmatched: 0. This CDR3 is built from 12 residues. CDR3 DNA sequence: TGCGCCAGCAGCCAAACAGGGGACGAGCAGTACTTC. Protein: CASSQTGDEQYF.

About this clone itself: Other DNA sequences in the same sample also yield this CDR3. The chain combines TRBV20-1 with TRBJ2-7; D call uncertain. The V and J ends lost 3 bases and 2 bases respectively, with 5 bases between them. The CDR3 has 11 amino acids. CDR1 and CDR2 from the germline V gene are DFQATT and SNEGSKA (reference sequence). The CDR3 DNA is TGCAGTGCTAGGCAGGCCTACGAGCAGTACTTC. This gives the protein CSARQAYEQYF.

V usage is TRBV2 and J usage is TRBJ2-2, with D possibly being TRBD1 (5 bases). Germline assignment: CDR1 SNHLY and CDR2 FYNNEI. The ends were cut back, 9 bases at V and 0 bases at J, with 8 bases in the middle. The CDR3 contains 13 residues. Written as DNA, the CDR3 is TGTGCCAGGGGGCAAACGAACACCGGGGAGCTGTTTTTT. Amino acid sequence: CARGQTNTGELFF.

The chain is built from TRBV6-5 and TRBJ2-1; perhaps TRBD2 as D (6 bases). This CDR3 is 16 amino acids long. Deletions cut 4 bases from V and 1 base from J, with 14 bases between. CDR1 is MNHEY, CDR2 SVGAGI, per germline. Here the CDR3 reads CASSSLRGGSYNEQFF. The CDR3 DNA follows: TGTGCCAGCAGTTCACTACGTGGGGGGTCCTACAATGAGCAGTTCTTC.

This clone occurred once. The chain employs TRBV19 and TRBJ2-1; 8 nucleotides agree with TRBD2. With V trimmed by 10 bases and J by 2 bases, 10 bases remained unmatched. This CDR3 is 15 amino acids long. Germline assignment: CDR1 LNHDA and CDR2 SQIVND (reference sequence). This CDR3 is CATTFAGGTYNEQFF. The CDR3 DNA follows: TGTGCCACCACTTTTGCGGGAGGCACCTACAATGAGCAGTTCTTC.

V is TRBV30 and J is TRBJ1-3; TRBD1 matches at 10 bases. Germline lookup yields CDR1 GTSNPN and CDR2 SVGIG (reference sequence). V lost 3 bases, J lost 3 bases, and 5 bases stayed unmatched. CDR3 length: 15 amino acids. The CDR3 reads CAWRRGQGFGNTIYF. The CDR3, as DNA: TGTGCCTGGAGAAGGGGACAGGGGTTTGGAAACACCATATATTTT.

The chain carries TRBV9 and TRBJ1-2; 7 bases fit TRBD1. This CDR3 is 15 amino acids long. CDR1 is SGDLS and CDR2 is YYNGEE in the germline V gene. The V and J ends lost 3 bases and 8 bases, in that order; junction bases with no gene match: 13. The CDR3 sequence: CASSALVTGSGGYTF. The CDR3 region has the DNA TGTGCCAGCAGCGCCCTCGTGACAGGGTCGGGGGGCTACACCTTC.

V is TRBV6-2 or TRBV6-3 and J is TRBJ1-5; D unclear. V lost 2 bases, J lost 1 base, and 6 bases lay in between. The germline V gene encodes CDR1 MNHEY and CDR2 SVGEGT. This CDR3 is built from 14 residues. The CDR3 DNA sequence: TGTGCCAGCAGTTACGGGCAGAGCAATCAGCCCCAGCATTTT. It yields the protein CASSYGQSNQPQHF.

The chain has TRBV19 and TRBJ1-4; D is perhaps TRBD1 (6 bases). Germline V gene sequence: CDR1 LNHDA, CDR2 SQIVND (reference sequence). The CDR3 is made up of 16 amino acids. V lost 5 bases and J lost 5, with 18 bases in between. CDR3 sequence (DNA): TGTGCCAGTAGTTTAAGGTCAGGGGCGCTAAATGAAAAACTGTTTTTT. Encoded protein: CASSLRSGALNEKLFF.

The gene calls are TRBV10-3 and TRBJ1-6; D possibly corresponds to TRBD1 (6 bases). The CDR3 contains 14 residues. Germline CDR1 reads ENHRY; CDR2 reads SYGVKD. V was clipped by 6 bases and J by 7 bases, with 13 bases between them. CDR3 region: CAISQDRLNSPLHF. The CDR3 DNA follows: TGTGCCATCAGCCAAGACAGGCTAAATTCACCCCTCCACTTT.

The CDR3 nucleotides read TGTGCCAGCAGCCCGACAGGGGAAAGTGAAAAACTGTTTTTT. This codes for CASSPTGESEKLFF. V and J are TRBV2 and TRBJ1-4, with 8 bases identical to TRBD1. Germline CDR1 is SNHLY and CDR2 is FYNNEI. The J segment lost 7 bases and the V segment lost 6 bases, leaving 7 bases of the junction unmatched. This CDR3 is built from 14 residues.

The chain links TRBV19 to TRBJ2-1; 9 bases align to TRBD2. The V and J ends lost 1 base and 0 bases, in that order; junction bases with no gene match: 1. This CDR3 has 16 residues. The germline V gene encodes CDR1 LNHDA and CDR2 SQIVND (reference sequence). The CDR3 bases are TGTGCCAGTAGTATAGGAGCGGGAGGCTCCTACAATGAGCAGTTCTTC. Its translation: CASSIGAGGSYNEQFF.

The chain has TRBV5-6 and TRBJ1-4; a possible D gene is TRBD1 (6 bases). V gave up 0 bases and J gave up 8 bases, with 11 bases separating them. The CDR3 sequence is 14 residues long. Germline assignment: CDR1 SGHDT and CDR2 YYEEEE. CDR3 sequence: CASSLVQGREKLFF. The CDR3 DNA reads TGTGCCAGCAGCTTGGTACAGGGCCGGGAAAAACTGTTTTTT.

The rearrangement joins TRBV18 to TRBJ1-4; TRBD1 agrees at 9 bases. The V gene end was trimmed by 0 bases and the J gene end by 8 bases; junction bases not matched to a gene: 7. The CDR3 sequence is 16 residues long. Looked up from germline, CDR1 is KGHSH and CDR2 is LQKENI. CDR3 loop: CASSPPDSDRGEKLFF. DNA for the CDR3: TGTGCCAGCTCACCACCGGATTCAGACAGGGGGGAAAAACTGTTTTTT.

The chain links TRBV28 to TRBJ1-2; D ambiguous. The V and J ends lost 6 bases and 8 bases respectively, with 19 bases between them. The germline V gene has CDR1 MDHEN and CDR2 SYDVKM. The CDR3 extends over 14 amino acids. The CDR3 DNA sequence: TGTGCCAGCAGCCACAAGCCCGGAGGGAACGGCTACACCTTC. Translated: CASSHKPGGNGYTF.

This chain links TRBV7-9 with TRBJ2-1, with no clear D. CDR1 and CDR2 (germline): SEHNR, FQNEAQ (reference sequence). This CDR3 is built from 13 residues. V was trimmed by 4 bases and J by 3 bases, leaving 7 bases between them. CDR3: CASSWLDYNEQFF. The CDR3, as DNA: TGTGCCAGCAGCTGGCTCGACTACAATGAGCAGTTCTTC.

The genes are TRBV21-1 and TRBJ2-1; TRBD2 is taken as the D call from the table, unchecked against the DNA. TRBV21-1 is tagged as a pseudogene. This CDR3 is 14 amino acids long. The CDR3 sequence is CASSTLIGSLYPFF. For the CDR3, the DNA is TGTGCCAGCAGCACGTTGATCGGGAGTCTTTACCCGTTCTTC.

The J gene is TRBJ1-1, the V gene TRBV28; TRBD1 agrees at 10 bases. V gave up 8 bases and J gave up 5 bases; unmatched junction bases: 14. The CDR3 totals 16 residues. Germline assignment: CDR1 MDHEN and CDR2 SYDVKM. CDR3 protein: CASQDGDRGWRTEAFF. In DNA form, the CDR3 reads TGTGCCAGCCAAGATGGGGACAGGGGATGGCGGACTGAAGCTTTCTTT.

This clone turned up a few times. This chain uses TRBV6-2 or TRBV6-3 with TRBJ2-7; D is uncertain. V lost 6 bases and J 4 bases, leaving 13 bases between the germline ends. CDR3 length: 13 residues. Germline CDR1 is MNHEY and CDR2 is SVGEGT. DNA of the CDR3: TGTGCCAGCAGCCCCACCTCAGTGTACGAGCAGTACTTC. Amino acid sequence: CASSPTSVYEQYF.

The gene calls are TRBV27 and TRBJ2-5, with D possibly being TRBD2 (6 bases). Germline CDR1 is MNHEY and CDR2 is SMNVEV (reference sequence). V lost 2 bases, J lost 5 bases, and 18 bases lay in between. This CDR3 has 16 residues. Here the CDR3 DNA reads TGTGCCAGCAGTTTAGTGGGGGGAGGAGTCGGGGAGACCCAGTACTTC. Its protein is CASSLVGGGVGETQYF.

V and J are TRBV30 and TRBJ2-1; TRBD2 agrees at 8 bases. With V trimmed by 2 bases and J by 9 bases, 12 bases remained unmatched. Germline V gene lookup returns CDR1 GTSNPN and CDR2 SVGIG (reference sequence). CDR3 length: 15 residues. The CDR3 DNA follows: TGTGCCTGGAGTAGGATGGCTAGCGGGTACTTTGAGCAGTTCTTC. Residues: CAWSRMASGYFEQFF.

The chain links TRBV9 to TRBJ2-3; a weak D match, TRBD2 (5 bases). The V end lost 3 bases, the J end lost 3 bases, and 14 bases lay between the germline ends. The CDR3 sequence is 15 residues long. Germline CDR1 reads SGDLS; CDR2 reads YYNGEE. The CDR3 reads CASSAPNRGTDTQYF. DNA of the CDR3: TGTGCCAGCAGCGCCCCGAACCGAGGGACAGATACGCAGTATTTT.

The CDR3 DNA reads as TGTGCCAGCAGCCCTAGAACCGGGGGGGGCACAGATACGCAGTATTTT. It codes for CASSPRTGGGTDTQYF. The chain joins TRBV11-2 to TRBJ2-3, with 8 bases aligning to TRBD2. V gave up 5 bases and J gave up 1 base; unmatched junction bases: 8. Germline V gives CDR1 SGHAT, CDR2 FQNNGV. The length of the CDR3 is 16 residues.

The rearrangement uses TRBV27 and TRBJ1-1; maybe TRBD1 (6 bases). Trimming pared 4 bases from V and 5 bases from J, leaving 14 bases between. This CDR3 contains 14 residues. CDR1 and CDR2 from the germline V gene are MNHEY and SMNVEV (reference sequence). For the CDR3, the DNA is TGTGCCAGCAGTTCACAGGGTAGGTCTACTGAAGCTTTCTTT. Amino acids: CASSSQGRSTEAFF.